The clone carrying this TCR beta chain was recorded only once. Measured with immunoSEQ multiplex PCR; TCRdb has only the in-frame clones, and not every one. The sample includes about 97,000 clones, around 85% seen only once; the top ten take around 2%. From germline, CDR1 is SGHRS and CDR2 YFSETQ. The V end lost 0 bases, the J end lost 4 bases, and 8 bases lay between the germline ends. The CDR3 covers 14 residues. This entry comes from a study of blood T cell repertoires in COVID-19. Overall study context: T cells, B-cell-depleted T cells, or PBMCs provided the cDNA or gDNA that served as material.

The sequenced material came from peripheral blood. The clonotype originates from a woman between 65 and 79 years old with active or convalescent COVID-19. The rearrangement links TRBV5-1 to TRBJ1-3; D call uncertain. Here the CDR3 DNA reads TGCGCCAGCAGCTTGGGGGCAGGAGGAAACACCATATATTTT. Translation gives CASSLGAGGNTIYF.